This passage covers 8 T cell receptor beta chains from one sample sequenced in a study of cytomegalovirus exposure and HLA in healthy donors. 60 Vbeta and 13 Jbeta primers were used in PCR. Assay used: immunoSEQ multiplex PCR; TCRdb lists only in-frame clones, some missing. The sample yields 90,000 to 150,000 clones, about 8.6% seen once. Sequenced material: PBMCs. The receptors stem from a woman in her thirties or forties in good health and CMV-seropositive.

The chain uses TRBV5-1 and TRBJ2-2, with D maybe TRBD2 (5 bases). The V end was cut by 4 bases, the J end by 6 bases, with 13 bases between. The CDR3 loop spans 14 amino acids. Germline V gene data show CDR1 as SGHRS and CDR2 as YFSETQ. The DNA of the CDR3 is TGCGCCAGCAGCCGGCCGGCGGAGGCCGGGGAGCTGTTTTTT. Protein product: CASSRPAEAGELFF.

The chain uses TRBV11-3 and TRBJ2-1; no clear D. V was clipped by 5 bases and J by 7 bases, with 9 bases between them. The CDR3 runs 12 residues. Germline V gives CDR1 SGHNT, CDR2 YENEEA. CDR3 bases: TGTGCCAGCAGCAATAACGGGAATGAGCAGTTCTTC. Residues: CASSNNGNEQFF.

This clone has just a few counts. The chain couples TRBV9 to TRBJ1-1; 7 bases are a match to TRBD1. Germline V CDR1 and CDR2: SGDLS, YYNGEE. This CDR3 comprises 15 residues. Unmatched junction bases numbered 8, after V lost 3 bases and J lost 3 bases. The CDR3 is CASSDRTGGYTEAFF. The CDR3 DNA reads TGTGCCAGCAGCGATCGGACAGGAGGGTACACTGAAGCTTTCTTT.

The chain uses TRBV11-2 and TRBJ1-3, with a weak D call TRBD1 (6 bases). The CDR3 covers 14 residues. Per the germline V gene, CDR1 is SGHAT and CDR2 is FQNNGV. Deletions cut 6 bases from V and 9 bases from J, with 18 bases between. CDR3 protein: CASSRIPGVGTIYF. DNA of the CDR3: TGTGCCAGCAGTCGAATCCCAGGGGTGGGCACCATATATTTT.

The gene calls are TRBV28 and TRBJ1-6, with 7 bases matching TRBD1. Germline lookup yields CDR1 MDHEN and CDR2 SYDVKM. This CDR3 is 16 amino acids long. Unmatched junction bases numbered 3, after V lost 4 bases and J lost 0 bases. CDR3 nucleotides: TGTGCCAGCAGTTCCGGGACAGCCTCCTATAATTCACCCCTCCACTTT. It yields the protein CASSSGTASYNSPLHF.

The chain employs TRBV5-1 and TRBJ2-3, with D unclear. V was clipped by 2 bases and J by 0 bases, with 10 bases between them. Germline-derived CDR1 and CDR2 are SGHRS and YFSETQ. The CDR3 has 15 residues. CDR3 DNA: TGCGCCAGCAGCTTACCGAGGTATAGCACAGATACGCAGTATTTT. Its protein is CASSLPRYSTDTQYF.

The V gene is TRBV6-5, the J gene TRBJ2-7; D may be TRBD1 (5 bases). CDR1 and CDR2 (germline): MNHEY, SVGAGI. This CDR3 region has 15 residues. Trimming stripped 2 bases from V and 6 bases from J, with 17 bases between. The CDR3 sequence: CASSYNVLGLGEQYF. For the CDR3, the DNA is TGTGCCAGCAGTTACAACGTGCTGGGGCTCGGCGAGCAGTACTTC.

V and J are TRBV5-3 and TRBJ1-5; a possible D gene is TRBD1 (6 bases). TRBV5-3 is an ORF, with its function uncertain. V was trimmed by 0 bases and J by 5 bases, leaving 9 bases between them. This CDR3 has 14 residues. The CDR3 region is CARSLGQEDQPQHF. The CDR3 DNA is TGTGCCAGAAGCTTGGGACAGGAGGATCAGCCCCAGCATTTT.